This TCR beta chain derives from a study of blood T cell repertoires in COVID-19. Using immunoSEQ multiplex PCR, the repertoire was profiled, and TCRdb retains in-frame clones only, with some absent. The table has around 92,000 clones, roughly 89% seen once. The specimen sequenced was peripheral blood. The sequence came from a woman older than 75 with active COVID-19.

The CDR3 region has the DNA TGTGCCAGCCGAAGTACAGGGGAAGAGACCCAGTACTTC. Amino acids: CASRSTGEETQYF. The rearrangement uses TRBV2 and TRBJ2-5; 7 positions agree with TRBD1. CDR1 and CDR2 (germline): SNHLY, FYNNEI. V lost 8 bases, J lost 3 bases, and 6 bases stayed unmatched. The CDR3 is made up of 13 amino acids.